These T cell receptor beta chains were read from a single sample in a study of Graves' ophthalmopathy and Graves' hyperthyroidism. MiXCR, applied by TCRdb to the multiplex PCR reads, yields one record per CDR3 protein. The table has 900,000 to 1,200,000 distinct CDR3 sequences, 35% to 45% seen once. Sequences were obtained from peripheral blood or thyroid tissue (not recorded which). Receptors originate from an adult man with Graves' hyperthyroidism. The CDR3 runs from the conserved cysteine through the conserved F or W. The D gene is left open where the match is weak. A clone size is listed for some rows: how often the clone was seen (once, few, many), or a class if it is expanded.

J gene | V gene | clone size | D gene | CDR3 DNA | CDR3 protein
TRBJ2-7 | TRBV10-3 | NA | NA | TGTGCCATCAGGGGAGGGGGCGGCTACGAGCAGTACTTC | CAIRGGGGYEQYF
TRBJ2-5 | TRBV3-1 | NA | TRBD1 | TGTGCCAGCAGCCAACAGACAGGGACGAGAGAGACCCAGTACTTC | CASSQQTGTRETQYF
TRBJ2-2 | TRBV9 | NA | NA | TGTGCCAGCAGCCCTACCAGACAGTACACCGGGGAGCTGTTTTTT | CASSPTRQYTGELFF
TRBJ2-2 | TRBV10-3 | NA | NA | TGTGCCAGCAGTGTTATTCGGCGGGCCGGGGAGCTGTTTTTT | CASSVIRRAGELFF
TRBJ2-7 | TRBV7-2 | NA | NA | TGTGCCAGCAGTGCTCCCGACAGCTCCTACGAGCAGTACTTC | CASSAPDSSYEQYF
TRBJ2-6 | TRBV10-3 | many | TRBD1 | TGTGCCATCAGTGAGGCCAGAGGGACAGCTTCTGGGGCCAACGTCCTGACTTTC | CAISEARGTASGANVLTF
TRBJ1-1 | TRBV13 | NA | NA | TGCGCCAGCAGCTTGGTGGGCGCTGCAACTTTCTTT | CASSLVGAATFF
TRBJ2-7 | TRBV14 | NA | TRBD2 | TGTGCCAGCAGCCAAGATTGGGGGACTAGGTATCAAGGCGAGCAGTACTTC | CASSQDWGTRYQGEQYF
TRBJ2-7 | TRBV10-1 | few | NA | TGCGCCAGCAGTGGACCGCAGGGGGGTCCGACCTACTCCTACGAGCAGTACTTC | CASSGPQGGPTYSYEQYF
TRBJ2-7 | TRBV29-1 | many | TRBD1 | TGCAGCGTTGAAGAAAGGGGACAGGGGGTTTACGAGCAGTACTTC | CSVEERGQGVYEQYF
TRBJ2-7 | TRBV7-3 | many | TRBD1 | TGTGCCAGCAGCTTAAATCCAGGGGGCTACGAGCAGTACTTC | CASSLNPGGYEQYF
TRBJ2-5 | TRBV10-3 | NA | NA | TGTGCCATCAGTGGGGGGATACAAGAGACCCAGTACTTC | CAISGGIQETQYF
TRBJ2-7 | TRBV10-3 | few | TRBD1 | TGTGCCAGCAACCCCTTCGGGACAGGGCCCTACGAGCAGTACTTC | CASNPFGTGPYEQYF
TRBJ1-3 | TRBV10-3 | NA | TRBD1 | TGTGCCATCAATACAGGGGCCCTAAACACCATATATTTT | CAINTGALNTIYF
TRBJ1-1 | TRBV29-1 | NA | NA | TGCAGCGTTGTGCTGCTGGGTGGGACTGGGAACACTGAAGCTTTCTTT | CSVVLLGGTGNTEAFF
TRBJ2-5 | TRBV10-3 | many | NA | TGTGCCATCAGACACAGGGAAGAGACCCAGTACTTC | CAIRHREETQYF
TRBJ1-1 | TRBV6-5 | many | NA | TGTGCCAGCAGCAAATCTGTTGGGGACACTGAAGCTTTCTTT | CASSKSVGDTEAFF
TRBJ1-1 | TRBV12-3/TRBV12-4 | many | NA | TGTGCCAGCAGCCACTCCCTGGTGTCTGAAGCTTTCTTT | CASSHSLVSEAFF
TRBJ1-3 | TRBV14 | NA | TRBD1 | TGTGCCAGCAGCCAAGATAATTATCCGGGACAGGTATTCTCTCGAAGAAACACCATATATTTT | CASSQDNYPGQVFSRRNTIYF
TRBJ2-6 | TRBV30 | few | TRBD2 | TGTGCCTGGTCGGGGGGCTCTGGGGCCAACGTCCTGACTTTC | CAWSGGSGANVLTF
TRBJ1-5 | TRBV19 | NA | NA | TGTGCCAGTAGGACCATGGTTCGTCAGCCCCAGCATTTT | CASRTMVRQPQHF
TRBJ1-5 | TRBV7-2 | NA | NA | TGTGCCAGCAGTTACTGGAGAAGCAATCAGCCCCAGCATTTT | CASSYWRSNQPQHF
TRBJ1-3 | TRBV11-2 | few | NA | TGTGCCAGCAGACATAGTGGGGCCTCTGGAAACACCATATATTTT | CASRHSGASGNTIYF
TRBJ2-5 | TRBV14 | many | TRBD2 | TGTGCCAGCAGCCAAGTTATAGCGGGAGTACAAGAGACCCAGTACTTC | CASSQVIAGVQETQYF
TRBJ1-2 | TRBV29-1 | NA | NA | TGCAGCGTTTGGGGACGGAGACTTAACTATGGCTACACCTTC | CSVWGRRLNYGYTF
TRBJ2-5 | TRBV7-8 | many | NA | TGTGCCAGCAGCGAACGCCTAGGCCTTGGGGGAGAGACCCAGTACTTC | CASSERLGLGGETQYF
TRBJ1-5 | TRBV4-1 | many | NA | TGCGCCAGCAGCCACAATCCCGATCAGCCCCAGCATTTT | CASSHNPDQPQHF
TRBJ1-1 | TRBV7-9 | many | NA | TGTGCCAGCAGCCGGGGGGCGAGGGCTGAAGCTTTCTTT | CASSRGARAEAFF
TRBJ2-2 | TRBV20-1 | NA | NA | TGCAGTGCTAGAGATGTGGGACTCTGGGAGCTGTTTTTT | CSARDVGLWELFF
TRBJ1-5 | TRBV10-3 | many | NA | TGTGCCATCAGTGATTCGGGGGCGAAGGATCAGCCCCAGCATTTT | CAISDSGAKDQPQHF
TRBJ1-1 | TRBV29-1 | NA | TRBD1 | TGCAGCGTTGATACCGGGACAGGGGGCGCGGGAGCTTTCTTT | CSVDTGTGGAGAFF
TRBJ1-1 | TRBV15 | NA | TRBD1 | TGTGCCACCAGCCGCGACAGGGCGAACACTGAAGCTTTCTTT | CATSRDRANTEAFF
TRBJ2-5 | TRBV12-3/TRBV12-4 | NA | NA | TGTGCCAGCAGTTTTGAGGTTTGGGGTCGGGAGACCCAGTACTTC | CASSFEVWGRETQYF
TRBJ2-3 | TRBV20-1 | once | TRBD2 | TGCAGTGCTGCGCGGGGGGTCGAGGGAACCACAGATACGCAGTATTTT | CSAARGVEGTTDTQYF
TRBJ1-4 | TRBV10-2 | many | NA | TGCGCCAGCAGTGCCGGGACCGCAGTTGGTGAAAAACTGTTTTTT | CASSAGTAVGEKLFF
TRBJ1-1 | TRBV2 | few | TRBD1 | TGTGCCAGCAGTGATCCTTCGGGACAGGGGTATCTTGAAGCTTTCTTT | CASSDPSGQGYLEAFF
TRBJ1-1 | TRBV25-1 | NA | NA | TGTGCCAGCGCTACCTACAACACTGAAGCTTTCTTT | CASATYNTEAFF
TRBJ1-1 | TRBV5-1 | NA | NA | TGCGCCAGCAGCTTTCCCAGTGGGAACACTGAAGCTTTCTTT | CASSFPSGNTEAFF
TRBJ1-1 | TRBV6-2/TRBV6-3 | NA | NA | TGTGCCAGCAGCTCAGGGTTCGGAAAGTTCGCTTTCTTT | CASSSGFGKFAFF
TRBJ2-7 | TRBV29-1 | many | NA | TGCAGCGTTGTTTTTAGCGGACCGGGTGGGCAGTACTTC | CSVVFSGPGGQYF
TRBJ1-4 | TRBV28 | few | NA | TGTGCCAGCAGAGGCCCGGAAAAACTGTTTTTT | CASRGPEKLFF
TRBJ1-1 | TRBV9 | many | NA | TGTGCCAGCAGCCCGGGGCCCCCTGGCACTGAAGCTTTCTTT | CASSPGPPGTEAFF
TRBJ1-4 | TRBV12-3/TRBV12-4 | once | TRBD1 | TGTGCCAGCAGGGGGGACAGGGCTAATGAAAAACTGTTTTTT | CASRGDRANEKLFF
TRBJ1-6 | TRBV7-6 | NA | NA | TGTGCCAGCAGCTCCCAAGGGAACTCTAATTCACCCCTCCACTTT | CASSSQGNSNSPLHF
TRBJ1-5 | TRBV2 | NA | NA | TGTGCCAGCAGTTTACCACTCCAGCCCCAGCATTTT | CASSLPLQPQHF
TRBJ1-1 | TRBV29-1 | many | NA | TGCAGCGTTGCTGAGGGAGGGGGGCGGGGAGAAGCTTTCTTT | CSVAEGGGRGEAFF
TRBJ1-5 | TRBV2 | NA | NA | TGTGCCAGCAGTATGGACGGACAGCCCCAGCATTTT | CASSMDGQPQHF
TRBJ2-1 | TRBV7-9 | NA | NA | TGTGCCAGCAGCTCCCGAACAGGGTTCGAGCAGTTCTTC | CASSSRTGFEQFF
TRBJ2-5 | TRBV5-1 | NA | NA | TGTGCCAGCAACTCCTTCCTCCGGGCCTCAGAGACCCAGTACTTC | CASNSFLRASETQYF
TRBJ1-6 | TRBV5-6 | many | NA | TGTGCCAGCAGCTTTTCAGGGAATTCACCCCTCCACTTT | CASSFSGNSPLHF
TRBJ2-5 | TRBV29-1 | NA | NA | TGCAGCGTGATGGGGGGCGGCCCAAAAGAGACCCAGTACTTC | CSVMGGGPKETQYF
TRBJ2-7 | TRBV13 | few | TRBD2 | TGTGCCAGCAGCCCCGATGGGAGGGGCGGCGAGCAGTACTTC | CASSPDGRGGEQYF
TRBJ2-7 | TRBV10-3 | NA | TRBD1 | TGTGCCATCAGCGATAATACCGGGACAGGGTCCTACGAGCAGTACTTC | CAISDNTGTGSYEQYF
TRBJ2-6 | TRBV6-2/TRBV6-3 | few | TRBD1 | TGTGCCAGCAGTTACGGACGGACAGGGTTCGGGGCCAACGTCCTGACTTTC | CASSYGRTGFGANVLTF
TRBJ2-1 | TRBV24-1 | NA | NA | TGTGCCACCAGTCGCGGCCCATTCGACAATGAGCAGTTCTTC | CATSRGPFDNEQFF